Listed here are 17 T cell receptor beta chains from one sample, sequenced in a study of CD4 T cells in relation to SARS-CoV-2 and coronaviruses. Unexposed donor CD4+ T cells date from about 2011-2018, before the COVID-19 pandemic. After about 10 days of culture, CD4+ T cells were isolated. The antigens for these receptors are not known. TCRdb's table, derived via immunoSEQ multiplex PCR, lists solely in-frame clones and lacks some. The data contain about 23,000 clones, 76% of them singletons. Sequencing was carried out using CD4+ T cells from PBMCs, cultured in vitro. Receptors originate from a human donor in good health.

The chain couples TRBV19 to TRBJ2-4; D ambiguous. The CDR3 spans 15 residues. Looked up from germline, CDR1 is LNHDA and CDR2 is SQIVND (reference sequence). The V end was cut by 6 bases, the J end by 1 base, with 13 bases between. In nucleotides, the CDR3 is TGTGCCAGTAGGTTAGTAGCCGGGGCCAAAAACATTCAGTACTTC. This gives the protein CASRLVAGAKNIQYF.

The V call is TRBV3-1 (or the pseudogene TRBV3-2), the J call TRBJ2-1, with 10 bases aligning to TRBD2. Germline CDR1 reads LGHDT; CDR2 reads YNNKEL (reference sequence). CDR3 size: 18 residues. V lost 0 bases, J lost 0 bases, and 5 bases stayed unmatched. CDR3 sequence reads: CASSQDLLAGDSYNEQFF. CDR3 DNA: TGTGCCAGCAGCCAAGATCTTCTAGCGGGGGACTCCTACAATGAGCAGTTCTTC.

The V and J genes are TRBV7-9 and TRBJ1-4; D gene unclear. Germline CDR1 reads SEHNR; CDR2 reads FQNEAQ (reference sequence). Between the trimmed V and J ends, which lost 7 bases and 6 bases, there was a span of 12 bases. The length of the CDR3 is 13 residues. In DNA, the CDR3 is TGTGCCAGCAAGCTTAGTACGGATGAAAAACTGTTTTTT. It codes for CASKLSTDEKLFF.

This clone has more than one count but fewer than ten. V usage is TRBV3-1 (or the pseudogene TRBV3-2) and J usage is TRBJ2-7, with D uncertain. The germline V gene encodes CDR1 LGHDT and CDR2 YNNKEL (reference sequence). The CDR3 has 11 residues. V shed 6 bases and J shed 3 bases, with 6 bases lying between them. The CDR3 region is CASSRHYEQYF. CDR3 sequence (DNA): TGTGCCAGCAGTCGCCACTACGAGCAGTACTTC.

The chain carries TRBV6-6 and TRBJ2-3, with 7 bases lining up with TRBD2. The CDR3 is made up of 15 amino acids. The J segment lost 5 bases and the V segment lost 0 bases, leaving 5 bases of the junction unmatched. CDR1 is MNHNY and CDR2 is SVGAGI in the germline V gene (reference sequence). CDR3 loop: CASSYSKGRGDTQYF. In DNA, the CDR3 is TGTGCCAGCAGTTACTCTAAAGGGAGGGGAGATACGCAGTATTTT.

In its sample, this clone was seen once. The chain couples TRBV29-1 to TRBJ2-5; 10 bases are shared with TRBD1. There are 12 residues in the CDR3. V lost 4 bases to trimming and J lost 4 bases; unmatched junction nucleotides: 0. The germline CDR1 and CDR2 sequences are SQVTM and ANQGSEA. CDR3 bases: TGCAGCGTTGGGACAGGGGGAGAGACCCAGTACTTC. Its protein product is CSVGTGGETQYF.

This clone has a single count. The genes are TRBV6-4 and TRBJ2-7; D may be TRBD1 or TRBD2 (5 bases each). Germline loops: CDR1 MRHNA, CDR2 SNTAGT. CDR3 length: 14 residues. The V gene lost 2 bases and the J gene lost 9 bases, with 17 bases spanning the gap. CDR3 nucleotide sequence: TGTGCCAGCAGTGACCGGGGCAGCCCCTCCTGGCAGTACTTC. Translating gives CASSDRGSPSWQYF.

The CDR3 reads CASSVVKGGIRSDGRSYGYTF. As DNA, the CDR3 is TGTGCCAGCAGCGTAGTTAAAGGTGGGATTAGGTCGGATGGAAGGAGCTATGGCTACACCTTC. The chain has TRBV9 and TRBJ1-2; D is unclear. This CDR3 is built from 21 residues. Germline-derived CDR1 and CDR2 are SGDLS and YYNGEE. Trimming left V 0 bases short and J 4 bases short, with 31 bases between.

The chain recombines TRBV6-4 with TRBJ2-1; 9 nucleotides line up with TRBD2. The CDR3 contains 15 residues. Trimming at V came to 0 bases and at J to 4 bases, leaving 1 base not matched to a gene. Germline values: CDR1 MRHNA, CDR2 SNTAGT. CDR3 nucleotide sequence: TGTGCCAGCAGTGACTCTAGCGGGAGTTACAATGAGCAGTTCTTC. Protein product: CASSDSSGSYNEQFF.

V usage is TRBV28 and J usage is TRBJ2-2; 7 bases are a match to TRBD1. The V gene end was trimmed by 6 bases and the J gene end by 0 bases; junction bases not matched to a gene: 10. Germline CDR1 is MDHEN and CDR2 is SYDVKM. There are 17 residues in the CDR3. CDR3 sequence (DNA): TGTGCCAGCAGCCCGATCACAGGGGACACGAACACCGGGGAGCTGTTTTTT. This translates into CASSPITGDTNTGELFF.

The chain couples TRBV5-1 to TRBJ1-3; D unresolved. The germline V gene has CDR1 SGHRS and CDR2 YFSETQ. The germline V and J ends were trimmed by 0 bases and 0 bases, with 7 bases remaining between them. The CDR3 extends over 15 amino acids. The CDR3, as DNA: TGCGCCAGCAGCTTGGAAGGGAACTCTGGAAACACCATATATTTT. Translated, it gives CASSLEGNSGNTIYF.

The chain uses TRBV30 and TRBJ2-1; D remains ambiguous. The CDR3 has 16 amino acids. The germline V and J ends were trimmed by 0 bases and 2 bases, with 14 bases remaining between them. Germline V gives CDR1 GTSNPN, CDR2 SVGIG (reference sequence). CDR3: CAWSVRKVGAYNEQFF. CDR3 nucleotide sequence: TGTGCCTGGAGTGTACGGAAAGTTGGAGCCTACAATGAGCAGTTCTTC.

The gene calls are TRBV25-1 and TRBJ1-1; D unclear. The CDR3 consists of 13 residues. Germline CDR1 and CDR2: MGHDK and SYGVNS. The germline V and J ends were trimmed by 4 bases and 1 base, with 7 bases remaining between them. CDR3 coding DNA: TGTGCCAGCAGTGCCAGGAAGAACACTGAAGCTTTCTTT. Translated, it gives CASSARKNTEAFF. The variable domain in full, completed from reference TRBV25-1 and TRBJ1-1, reads EADIYQTPRYLVIGTGKKITLECSQTMGHDKMYWYQQDPGMELHLIHYSYGVNSTEKGDLSSESTVSRIRTEHFPLTLESARPSHTSQYLCASSARKNTEAFFGQGTRLTVV.

CDR3 sequence (DNA): TGTGCCAGCAGCCAAGCGGGCGGGAATCAGCCCCAGCATTTT. This sequence encodes CASSQAGGNQPQHF. V gene TRBV3-1 (or the pseudogene TRBV3-2) combines with J gene TRBJ1-5; the D is unclear. The germline V gene has CDR1 LGHDT and CDR2 YNNKEL (reference sequence). V lost 1 base to trimming and J lost 4 bases, with 8 bases between them. This CDR3 has 14 residues.

The gene calls are TRBV13 and TRBJ2-3, with a possible D match to TRBD2 (6 bases). Trimming took 5 bases from V and 0 from J, leaving 15 bases between them. The CDR3 is 16 residues long. CDR1 and CDR2 from the germline V gene are PRHDT and FYEKMQ (reference sequence). CDR3 loop: CASSPTFGSSTDTQYF. The CDR3 bases are TGTGCCAGCAGCCCAACTTTCGGGAGTAGCACAGATACGCAGTATTTT.

The chain joins TRBV28 to TRBJ1-5; unclear D gene. This CDR3 comprises 15 residues. CDR1 MDHEN and CDR2 SYDVKM come from the germline V gene. V was trimmed by 2 bases and J by 4 bases, leaving 12 bases between them. CDR3 DNA sequence: TGTGCCAGCAGTTTAGTCGGCGCGAAAAATCAGCCCCAGCATTTT. Translation: CASSLVGAKNQPQHF.

V gene TRBV5-1 combines with J gene TRBJ2-7; 10 bases fit TRBD2. The trim removed 0 bases at V and 5 bases at J, leaving 5 bases unmatched. There are 15 residues in the CDR3. In germline, CDR1 is SGHRS, CDR2 YFSETQ. CDR3 residues: CASSLGLAGVNEQYF. The CDR3 DNA reads TGCGCCAGCAGCTTGGGGCTAGCGGGAGTGAACGAGCAGTACTTC.